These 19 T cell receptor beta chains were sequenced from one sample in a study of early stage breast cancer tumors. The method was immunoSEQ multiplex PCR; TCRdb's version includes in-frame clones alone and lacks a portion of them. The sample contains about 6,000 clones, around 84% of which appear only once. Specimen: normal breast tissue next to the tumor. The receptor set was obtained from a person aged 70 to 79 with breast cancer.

The CDR3 loop is CASSLEEGQPQHF. In DNA, the CDR3 is TGTGCCAGCAGCTTAGAAGAGGGTCAGCCCCAGCATTTT. The J gene is TRBJ1-5, the V gene TRBV11-1, with D hard to call. The CDR3 consists of 13 residues. V was shortened by 1 base and J by 6 bases, with 7 bases between the two germline ends. Germline V lookup: CDR1 SGHAT, CDR2 FQDESV (reference sequence). The whole variable domain, filled in from reference TRBV11-1 and TRBJ1-5, reads EAEVAQSPRYKITEKSQAVAFWCDPISGHATLYWYRQILGQGPELLVQFQDESVVDDSQLPKDRFSAERLKGVDSTLKIQPAELGDSAMYLCASSLEEGQPQHFGDGTRLSIL.

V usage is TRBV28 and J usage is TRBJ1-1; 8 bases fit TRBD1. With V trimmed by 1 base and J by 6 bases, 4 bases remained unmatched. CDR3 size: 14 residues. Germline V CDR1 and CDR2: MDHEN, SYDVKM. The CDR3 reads CASSLYRGYAEAFF. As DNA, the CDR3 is TGTGCCAGCAGTTTATACAGGGGGTATGCTGAAGCTTTCTTT.

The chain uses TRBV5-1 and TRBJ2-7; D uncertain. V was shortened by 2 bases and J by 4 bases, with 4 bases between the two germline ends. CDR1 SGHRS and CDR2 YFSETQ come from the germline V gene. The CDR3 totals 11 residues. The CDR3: CASSFIYEQYF. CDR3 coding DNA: TGCGCCAGCAGCTTTATATACGAGCAGTACTTC. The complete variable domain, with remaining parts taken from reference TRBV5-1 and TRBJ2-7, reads KAGVTQTPRYLIKTRGQQVTLSCSPISGHRSVSWYQQTPGQGLQFLFEYFSETQRNKGNFPGRFSGRQFSNSRSEMNVSTLELGDSALYLCASSFIYEQYFGPGTRLTVT.

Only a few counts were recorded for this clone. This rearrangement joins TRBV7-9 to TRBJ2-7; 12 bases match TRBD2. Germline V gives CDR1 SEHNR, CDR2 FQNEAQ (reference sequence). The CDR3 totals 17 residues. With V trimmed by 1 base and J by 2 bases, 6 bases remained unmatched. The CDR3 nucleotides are TGTGCCAGCAGCTTAGTGAAAGGACTAGCGGGAACCTACGAGCAGTACTTC. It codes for CASSLVKGLAGTYEQYF.

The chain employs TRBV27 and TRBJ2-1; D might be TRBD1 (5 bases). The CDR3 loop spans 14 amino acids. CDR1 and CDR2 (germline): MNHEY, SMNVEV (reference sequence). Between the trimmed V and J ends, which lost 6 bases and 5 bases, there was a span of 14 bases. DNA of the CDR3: TGTGCCAGCAGAGAGCAAGGGGTCCACAATGAGCAGTTCTTC. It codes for CASREQGVHNEQFF.

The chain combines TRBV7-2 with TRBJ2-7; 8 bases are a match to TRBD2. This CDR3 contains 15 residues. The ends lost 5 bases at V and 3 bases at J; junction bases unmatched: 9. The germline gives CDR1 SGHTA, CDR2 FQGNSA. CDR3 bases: TGTGCCAGCAGCCATAGCGGGGTTGGGGGCTACGAGCAGTACTTC. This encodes CASSHSGVGGYEQYF.

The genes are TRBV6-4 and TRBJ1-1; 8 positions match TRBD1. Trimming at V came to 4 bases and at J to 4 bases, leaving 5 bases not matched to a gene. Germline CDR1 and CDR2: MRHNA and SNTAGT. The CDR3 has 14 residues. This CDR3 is CASSADRESTEAFF. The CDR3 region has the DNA TGTGCCAGCAGTGCGGACAGGGAAAGCACTGAAGCTTTCTTT.

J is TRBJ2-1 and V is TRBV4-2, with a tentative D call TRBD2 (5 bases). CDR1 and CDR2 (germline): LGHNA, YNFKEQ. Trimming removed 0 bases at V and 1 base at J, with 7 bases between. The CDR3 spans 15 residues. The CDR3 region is CASSQEAVSYNEQFF. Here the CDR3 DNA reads TGTGCCAGCAGCCAAGAAGCGGTATCCTACAATGAGCAGTTCTTC.

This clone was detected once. The CDR3 region is CASSLGVTGGRETQYF. The CDR3 region has the DNA TGTGCCAGCAGCTTAGGTGTGACAGGGGGCCGAGAGACCCAGTACTTC. The V gene is TRBV11-1, the J gene TRBJ2-5; 10 bases align to TRBD1. The germline CDR1 and CDR2 sequences are SGHAT and FQDESV (reference sequence). The CDR3 sequence is 16 residues long. The V segment lost 1 base and the J segment 4 bases; nucleotides outside the gene matches: 6. Complete variable domain (other parts from reference TRBV11-1 and TRBJ2-5): EAEVAQSPRYKITEKSQAVAFWCDPISGHATLYWYRQILGQGPELLVQFQDESVVDDSQLPKDRFSAERLKGVDSTLKIQPAELGDSAMYLCASSLGVTGGRETQYFGPGTRLLVL.

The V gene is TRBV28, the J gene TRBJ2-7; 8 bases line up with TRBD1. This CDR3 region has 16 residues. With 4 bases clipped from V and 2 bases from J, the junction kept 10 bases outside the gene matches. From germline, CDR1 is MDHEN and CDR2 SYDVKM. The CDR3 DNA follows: TGTGCCAGCAGTTCAACCGGGACAGGCAGTCCCTACGAGCAGTACTTC. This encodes CASSSTGTGSPYEQYF.

This CDR3 is CASSTEQREKLFF. For the CDR3, the DNA is TGTGCCAGTAGTACTGAGCAAAGAGAAAAACTGTTTTTT. This chain joins TRBV19 and TRBJ1-4; D remains unclear. V dropped 4 bases and J dropped 8 bases, with 11 bases sitting between them. Germline CDR1 is LNHDA and CDR2 is SQIVND (reference sequence). The CDR3 spans 13 residues.

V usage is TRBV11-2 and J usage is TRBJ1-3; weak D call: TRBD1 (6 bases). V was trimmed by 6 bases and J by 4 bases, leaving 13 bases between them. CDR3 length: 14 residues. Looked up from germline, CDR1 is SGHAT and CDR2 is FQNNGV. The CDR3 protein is CASRQDSPGNTIYF. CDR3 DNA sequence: TGTGCCAGCAGACAGGACAGTCCCGGAAACACCATATATTTT.

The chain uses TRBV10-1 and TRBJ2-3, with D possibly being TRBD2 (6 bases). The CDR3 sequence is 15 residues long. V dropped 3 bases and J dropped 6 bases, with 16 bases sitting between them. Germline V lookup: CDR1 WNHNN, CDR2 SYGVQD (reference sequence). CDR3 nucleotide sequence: TGCGCCAGCAGTGATCCTCGGGGCAGCGGGGATACGCAGTATTTT. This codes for CASSDPRGSGDTQYF.

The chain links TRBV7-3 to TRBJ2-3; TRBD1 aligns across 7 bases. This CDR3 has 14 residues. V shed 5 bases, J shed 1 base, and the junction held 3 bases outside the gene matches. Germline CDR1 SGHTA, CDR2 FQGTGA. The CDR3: CASSTGQGTDTQYF. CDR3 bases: TGTGCCAGCAGCACAGGACAGGGCACAGATACGCAGTATTTT.

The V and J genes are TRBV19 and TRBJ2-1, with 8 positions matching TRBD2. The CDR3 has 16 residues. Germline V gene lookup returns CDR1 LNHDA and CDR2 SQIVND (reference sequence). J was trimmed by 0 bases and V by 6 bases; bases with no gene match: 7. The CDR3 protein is CASSAERGLSYNEQFF. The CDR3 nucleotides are TGTGCCAGTAGCGCCGAGCGGGGGCTCTCCTACAATGAGCAGTTCTTC. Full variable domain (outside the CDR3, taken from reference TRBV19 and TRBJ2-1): DGGITQSPKYLFRKEGQNVTLSCEQNLNHDAMYWYRQDPGQGLRLIYYSQIVNDFQKGDIAEGYSVSREKKESFPLTVTSAQKNPTAFYLCASSAERGLSYNEQFFGPGTRLTVL.

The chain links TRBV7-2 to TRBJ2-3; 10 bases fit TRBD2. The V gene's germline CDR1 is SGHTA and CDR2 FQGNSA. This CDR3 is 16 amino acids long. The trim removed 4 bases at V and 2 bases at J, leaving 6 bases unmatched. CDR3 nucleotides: TGTGCCAGCAGCTCCGCTAGCGGGGGTTACACAGATACGCAGTATTTT. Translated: CASSSASGGYTDTQYF.

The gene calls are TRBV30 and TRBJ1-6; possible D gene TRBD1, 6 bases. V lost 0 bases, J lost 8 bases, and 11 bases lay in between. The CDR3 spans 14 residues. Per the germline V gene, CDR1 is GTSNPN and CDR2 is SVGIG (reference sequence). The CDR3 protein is CAWSVGGDHSPLHF. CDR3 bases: TGTGCCTGGAGTGTAGGGGGGGATCATTCACCCCTCCACTTT.

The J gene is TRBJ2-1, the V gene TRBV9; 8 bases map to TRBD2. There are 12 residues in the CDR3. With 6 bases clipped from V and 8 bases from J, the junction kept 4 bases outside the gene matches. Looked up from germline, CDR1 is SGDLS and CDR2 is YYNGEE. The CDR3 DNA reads TGTGCCAGCACTGGCGGGGGGCATGAGCAGTTCTTC. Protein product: CASTGGGHEQFF.

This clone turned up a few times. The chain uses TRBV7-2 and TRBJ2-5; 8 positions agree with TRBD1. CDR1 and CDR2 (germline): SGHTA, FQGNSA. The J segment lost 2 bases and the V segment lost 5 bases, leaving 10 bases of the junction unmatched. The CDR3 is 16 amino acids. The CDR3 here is CASSPGVHRGQETQYF. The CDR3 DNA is TGTGCCAGCAGCCCAGGAGTCCACAGGGGGCAAGAGACCCAGTACTTC.